A selection of T cell receptor beta chains follows, all from one sample in a study of T cell changes during pregnancy in multiple sclerosis. Profiled with immunoSEQ multiplex PCR; TCRdb holds only in-frame clones, not every one. The top ten hold approximately 3.5% of the sample, which has 90,000 to 120,000 clones, about nine tenths seen once. The sequences come from peripheral blood, collected after pregnancy. The source is a female donor with multiple sclerosis, enrolled in a pregnancy study. Each CDR3 is given with its conserved first and last residue. D genes are given only for firm matches. Clone size is stated in some rows and not others, as once, few, many or a class when expanded.

cdr3_length: 14; d_call: NA; clone_size: NA; j_call: TRBJ1-2; v_call: TRBV4-1; cdr3_nt: TGCGCCAGCAGCCCCATAGACATAAACCATGGCTACACCTTC; cdr3_aa: CASSPIDINHGYTF
cdr3_length: 13; d_call: TRBD2; clone_size: NA; j_call: TRBJ2-3; v_call: TRBV6-5; cdr3_nt: TGTGCCAGCAGTGCGGGGGGGCCGTCGGCGCAGTATTTT; cdr3_aa: CASSAGGPSAQYF
cdr3_length: 15; d_call: NA; clone_size: NA; j_call: TRBJ1-5; v_call: TRBV19; cdr3_nt: TGTGCCAGTACCCTCACGGGGGGTAACAATCAGCCCCAGCATTTT; cdr3_aa: CASTLTGGNNQPQHF
cdr3_length: 15; d_call: NA; clone_size: NA; j_call: TRBJ1-5; v_call: TRBV19; cdr3_nt: TGTGCCAGTAGTATCTGGTCAGGGGACGGTCAGCCCCAGCATTTT; cdr3_aa: CASSIWSGDGQPQHF
cdr3_length: 15; d_call: NA; clone_size: NA; j_call: TRBJ1-3; v_call: TRBV18; cdr3_nt: TGTGCCAGCTCACCAAACGGGGAACCGGGAAACACCATATATTTT; cdr3_aa: CASSPNGEPGNTIYF
cdr3_length: 17; d_call: TRBD2; clone_size: NA; j_call: TRBJ2-5; v_call: TRBV10-3; cdr3_nt: TGTGCCATCAGTGAGTCGGGGTCGCAGGGAGGGAAAGAGACCCAGTACTTC; cdr3_aa: CAISESGSQGGKETQYF
cdr3_length: 19; d_call: TRBD1; clone_size: NA; j_call: TRBJ1-2; v_call: TRBV11-2; cdr3_nt: TGTGCCAGCAGCTTAGAATGGCAGCCGGAACAGGGGCCTACGGATGGCTACACCTTC; cdr3_aa: CASSLEWQPEQGPTDGYTF
cdr3_length: 16; d_call: TRBD1; clone_size: NA; j_call: TRBJ2-7; v_call: TRBV5-8; cdr3_nt: TGTGCCAGCAGCTTGGTGGTTACAGGGGCGAGCGACGAGCAGTACTTC; cdr3_aa: CASSLVVTGASDEQYF
cdr3_length: 16; d_call: NA; clone_size: NA; j_call: TRBJ1-1; v_call: TRBV16; cdr3_nt: TGTGCCAGCCGTAAAAGGATGCGGGGGGCTGGAACTGAAGCTTTCTTT; cdr3_aa: CASRKRMRGAGTEAFF
cdr3_length: 15; d_call: TRBD1; clone_size: NA; j_call: TRBJ1-2; v_call: TRBV10-2; cdr3_nt: TGCGCCAGCAGTGTTCTTGTCGACAGGGGCCCAGGCTACACCTTC; cdr3_aa: CASSVLVDRGPGYTF
cdr3_length: 10; d_call: NA; clone_size: NA; j_call: TRBJ1-4; v_call: TRBV5-8; cdr3_nt: TGTGCCAGCACTTCCGAAAAACTGTTTTTT; cdr3_aa: CASTSEKLFF
cdr3_length: 15; d_call: TRBD1; clone_size: NA; j_call: TRBJ2-2; v_call: TRBV15; cdr3_nt: TGTGCCACCAGCAGGGACAGGGCGGTCGGCGGGGAGCTGTTTTTT; cdr3_aa: CATSRDRAVGGELFF
cdr3_length: 17; d_call: NA; clone_size: once; j_call: TRBJ1-3; v_call: TRBV5-6; cdr3_nt: TGTGCCAGCAGCTTGAACCCCGGGTCGCAAACTGGAAACACCATATATTTT; cdr3_aa: CASSLNPGSQTGNTIYF
cdr3_length: 14; d_call: TRBD2; clone_size: NA; j_call: TRBJ2-7; v_call: TRBV2; cdr3_nt: TGTGCCAGCAGGGGACTAGCGGGGGGTTTTGAGCAGTACTTC; cdr3_aa: CASRGLAGGFEQYF
cdr3_length: 16; d_call: TRBD1; clone_size: NA; j_call: TRBJ2-1; v_call: TRBV9; cdr3_nt: TGTGCCAGCGGGTTGGGGACAGAAAGCTCCTACAATGAGCAGTTCTTC; cdr3_aa: CASGLGTESSYNEQFF
cdr3_length: 16; d_call: TRBD1; clone_size: NA; j_call: TRBJ2-5; v_call: TRBV7-9; cdr3_nt: TGTGCCAGCAGCTGGACCTTCGGACAGGGAGAAGAGACCCAGTACTTC; cdr3_aa: CASSWTFGQGEETQYF
cdr3_length: 14; d_call: NA; clone_size: NA; j_call: TRBJ1-2; v_call: TRBV5-4; cdr3_nt: TGTGCCAGCAGCTTGGGCACTCGCGTTATCGACTACACCTTC; cdr3_aa: CASSLGTRVIDYTF
cdr3_length: 16; d_call: TRBD1; clone_size: few; j_call: TRBJ1-4; v_call: TRBV2; cdr3_nt: TGTGCCAGCAGTACCCCAGGGACAGGGGGAAGTAAAAAACTGTTTTTT; cdr3_aa: CASSTPGTGGSKKLFF
cdr3_length: 11; d_call: NA; clone_size: NA; j_call: TRBJ1-4; v_call: TRBV6-5; cdr3_nt: TGTGCCAGCAGCGACGGGGAAAAACTGTTTTTT; cdr3_aa: CASSDGEKLFF
cdr3_length: 13; d_call: NA; clone_size: NA; j_call: TRBJ2-5; v_call: TRBV18; cdr3_nt: TGTGCCAGCCTCAGGGGTGCGGGAGAGACCCAGTACTTC; cdr3_aa: CASLRGAGETQYF
cdr3_length: 13; d_call: NA; clone_size: NA; j_call: TRBJ2-5; v_call: TRBV25-1; cdr3_nt: TGTGCCAGGATGGACAGGACTAAAGAGACCCAGTACTTC; cdr3_aa: CARMDRTKETQYF
cdr3_length: 11; d_call: NA; clone_size: NA; j_call: TRBJ2-7; v_call: TRBV5-6; cdr3_nt: TGTGCCAGCAGCTTGGCTCACGAGCAGTACTTC; cdr3_aa: CASSLAHEQYF
cdr3_length: 12; d_call: NA; clone_size: NA; j_call: TRBJ2-7; v_call: TRBV7-9; cdr3_nt: TGTGCCAGCAGCCCCGGGGGCTACGAGCAGTACTTC; cdr3_aa: CASSPGGYEQYF
cdr3_length: 15; d_call: NA; clone_size: NA; j_call: TRBJ1-1; v_call: TRBV30; cdr3_nt: TGTGCCTCAACAACCCGACAGCTCCGGAACACTGAAGCTTTCTTT; cdr3_aa: CASTTRQLRNTEAFF
cdr3_length: 16; d_call: TRBD2; clone_size: NA; j_call: TRBJ2-3; v_call: TRBV6-1; cdr3_nt: TGTGCCAGCAGTGAAGGTGGCGGGGGTGAGGCAGATACGCAGTATTTT; cdr3_aa: CASSEGGGGEADTQYF
cdr3_length: 17; d_call: TRBD2; clone_size: NA; j_call: TRBJ2-3; v_call: TRBV11-2; cdr3_nt: TGTGCCAGCAGCGAAGATGCGGGACTAGCGGGATCAGATACGCAGTATTTT; cdr3_aa: CASSEDAGLAGSDTQYF
cdr3_length: 13; d_call: NA; clone_size: NA; j_call: TRBJ2-1; v_call: TRBV11-3; cdr3_nt: TGTGCCAGCAGCTTACCCTCGAGAAATGAGCAGTTCTTC; cdr3_aa: CASSLPSRNEQFF
cdr3_length: 16; d_call: NA; clone_size: NA; j_call: TRBJ2-2; v_call: TRBV29-1; cdr3_nt: TGCAGCGTTGGGGGGAGCGGGCGACTGAACACCGGGGAGCTGTTTTTT; cdr3_aa: CSVGGSGRLNTGELFF
cdr3_length: 19; d_call: NA; clone_size: NA; j_call: TRBJ1-5; v_call: TRBV4-2; cdr3_nt: TGTGCCAGCAGCCAAGATTGGGGGGAGGGAGTTAACCGCAATCAGCCCCAGCATTTT; cdr3_aa: CASSQDWGEGVNRNQPQHF
cdr3_length: 11; d_call: NA; clone_size: NA; j_call: TRBJ2-7; v_call: TRBV19; cdr3_nt: TGTGCCACAGGGGGGACCTACGAGCAGTACTTC; cdr3_aa: CATGGTYEQYF
cdr3_length: 13; d_call: TRBD1; clone_size: NA; j_call: TRBJ2-2; v_call: TRBV7-6; cdr3_nt: TGTGCCAGCAGGACAGGGGACACCGGGGAGCTGTTTTTT; cdr3_aa: CASRTGDTGELFF
cdr3_length: 14; d_call: NA; clone_size: NA; j_call: TRBJ1-5; v_call: TRBV19; cdr3_nt: TGTGCCAGTACGGAGGGACTAATCAATCAGCCCCAGCATTTT; cdr3_aa: CASTEGLINQPQHF
cdr3_length: 13; d_call: TRBD1; clone_size: NA; j_call: TRBJ2-3; v_call: TRBV6-5; cdr3_nt: TGTGCCAGCAACAGGGGAGTAACAGATACGCAGTATTTT; cdr3_aa: CASNRGVTDTQYF
cdr3_length: 14; d_call: TRBD1; clone_size: NA; j_call: TRBJ1-5; v_call: TRBV9; cdr3_nt: TGTGCCAGCAGCGTAGGGGACAGGCTTCAGCCCCAGCATTTT; cdr3_aa: CASSVGDRLQPQHF
cdr3_length: 17; d_call: TRBD1; clone_size: NA; j_call: TRBJ2-1; v_call: TRBV19; cdr3_nt: TGTGCCAGTAGGACCGGGACAGGCTTTTTATCCTACAATGAGCAGTTCTTC; cdr3_aa: CASRTGTGFLSYNEQFF
cdr3_length: 14; d_call: NA; clone_size: NA; j_call: TRBJ2-7; v_call: TRBV5-6; cdr3_nt: TGTGCCAGCAGCCAGGACAGCGACCTGCACGAGCAGTACTTC; cdr3_aa: CASSQDSDLHEQYF
cdr3_length: 15; d_call: TRBD1; clone_size: NA; j_call: TRBJ1-1; v_call: TRBV9; cdr3_nt: TGTGCCAGCAGCGTAGTGGGACAGGGGGCGACTGAAGCTTTCTTT; cdr3_aa: CASSVVGQGATEAFF
cdr3_length: 17; d_call: NA; clone_size: NA; j_call: TRBJ2-1; v_call: TRBV30; cdr3_nt: TGTGCCTGGAGGGAACCAAGCCCGGGGATCTCCTACAATGAGCAGTTCTTC; cdr3_aa: CAWREPSPGISYNEQFF
cdr3_length: 13; d_call: TRBD1; clone_size: NA; j_call: TRBJ1-2; v_call: TRBV5-8; cdr3_nt: TGTGCCAGCAAGAGGGGGACAGGCTATGGCTACACCTTC; cdr3_aa: CASKRGTGYGYTF
cdr3_length: 14; d_call: TRBD2; clone_size: NA; j_call: TRBJ2-1; v_call: TRBV27; cdr3_nt: TGTGCCAGCCATCCAGCGGGGGCATACAATGAGCAGTTCTTC; cdr3_aa: CASHPAGAYNEQFF